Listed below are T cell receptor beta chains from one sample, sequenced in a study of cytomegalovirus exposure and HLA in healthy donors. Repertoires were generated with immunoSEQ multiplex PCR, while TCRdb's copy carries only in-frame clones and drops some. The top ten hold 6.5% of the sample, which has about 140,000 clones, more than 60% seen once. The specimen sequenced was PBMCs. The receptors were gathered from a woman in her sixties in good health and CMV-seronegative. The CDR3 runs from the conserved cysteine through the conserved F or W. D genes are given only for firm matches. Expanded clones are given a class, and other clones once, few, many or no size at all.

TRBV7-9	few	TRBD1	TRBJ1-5	TGTGCCAGCAGCTGGGGGGACAGGGGGGCAAAGCAGCATTTT	CASSWGDRGAKQHF
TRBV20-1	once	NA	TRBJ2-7	TGCAGTGCCGCGGACAGCCACGAGCAGTACTTC	CSAADSHEQYF
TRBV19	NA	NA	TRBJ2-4	TGTGCCAGTAGTTCATCAGGCAAAAACATTCAGTACTTC	CASSSSGKNIQYF
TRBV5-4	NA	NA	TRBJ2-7	TGTGCCAGCAGCGGGCCGAGGGACGGGGGCTCCTACGAGCAGTACTTC	CASSGPRDGGSYEQYF
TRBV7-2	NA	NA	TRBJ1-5	TGTGCCAGCAGCTTAGTCCAGGGGCCCAATCAGCCCCAGCATTTT	CASSLVQGPNQPQHF
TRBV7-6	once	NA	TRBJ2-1	TGTGCCAGCAGCTTAGACAGTATGGCCTACAATGAGCAGTTCTTC	CASSLDSMAYNEQFF
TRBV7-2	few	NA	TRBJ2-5	TGTGCCAGCAGCCTAACTCGGACCCAGTACTTC	CASSLTRTQYF
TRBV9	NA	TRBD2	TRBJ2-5	TGTGCCAGCAGCTCCCGCGTAGCGGGGTGGGAGACCCAGTACTTC	CASSSRVAGWETQYF
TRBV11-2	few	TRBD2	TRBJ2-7	TGTGCCAGCAGCGCCCAACTAGCGGGAGGGGGCTACGAGCAGTACTTC	CASSAQLAGGGYEQYF
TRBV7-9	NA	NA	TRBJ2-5	TGTGCCAGCAGCTTAGCCCAGGGGGGCAGGGAGACCCAGTACTTC	CASSLAQGGRETQYF
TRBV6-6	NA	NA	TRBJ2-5	TGTGCCAGCAGTTACCCGAATGGGCCAGGGCGAGAGACCCAGTACTTC	CASSYPNGPGRETQYF
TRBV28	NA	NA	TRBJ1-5	TGTGCCAGCAGGGCCTCGGGGTACAATCAGCCCCAGCATTTT	CASRASGYNQPQHF
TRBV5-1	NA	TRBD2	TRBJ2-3	TGCGCCAGCAGCCCGGGACTAGCGGGAGATGGGACAGATACGCAGTATTTT	CASSPGLAGDGTDTQYF
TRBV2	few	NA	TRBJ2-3	TGTGCCAGCAGTCTCACAGATACGCAGTATTTT	CASSLTDTQYF
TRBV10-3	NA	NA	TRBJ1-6	TGTGCCATCGGGCTCCCCGGGAGTCCACCCCTCCACTTT	CAIGLPGSPPLHF
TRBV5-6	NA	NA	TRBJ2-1	TGTGCCAGCAGGGTGTGGCGGGGGCCATCCTACAATGAGCAGTTCTTC	CASRVWRGPSYNEQFF
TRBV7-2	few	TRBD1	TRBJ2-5	TGTGCCAGCAGCTTAGCGACAGGGCGGGAGACCCAGTACTTC	CASSLATGRETQYF
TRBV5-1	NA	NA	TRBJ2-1	TGCGCCAGCAGCTTAGGGGCTACGACCTACAATGAGCAGTTCTTC	CASSLGATTYNEQFF
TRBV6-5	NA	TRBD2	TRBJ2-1	TGTGCCAGCAGGGCTAGCGGGGCCCGGAACGAGCAGTTCTTC	CASRASGARNEQFF
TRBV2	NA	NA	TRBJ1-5	TGTGCCAGCAGTGATCGTACGGTTATGGGCAATCAGCCCCAGCATTTT	CASSDRTVMGNQPQHF
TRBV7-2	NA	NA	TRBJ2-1	TGTGCCAGCAGCTACGAGGGTGGTCTAACCTACTACAATGAGCAGTTCTTC	CASSYEGGLTYYNEQFF
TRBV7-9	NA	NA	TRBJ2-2	TGTTCCAGCAGCTTAGTAGACACCGGGGAGCTGTTTTTT	CSSSLVDTGELFF
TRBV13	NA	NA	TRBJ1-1	TGTGCCAGCAGCTCGACACCGAACACTGAAGCTTTCTTT	CASSSTPNTEAFF
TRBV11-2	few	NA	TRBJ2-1	TGTGCCAGCAGCTACGACCGGGGGAAGGAGTTCTTC	CASSYDRGKEFF
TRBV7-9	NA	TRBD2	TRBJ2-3	TGTGCCAGCACTCTCTGGGCTAGCGGGGGGGCAACAGATACGCAGTATTTT	CASTLWASGGATDTQYF
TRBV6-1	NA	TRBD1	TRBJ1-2	TGTGCCAGCAGTGAAGAAAGGGACAGGGGGCAGGGCTACACCTTC	CASSEERDRGQGYTF
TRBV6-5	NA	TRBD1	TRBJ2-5	TGTGCCAGCAGACCGGGACAGGGGTTGGGGGAGACCCAGTACTTC	CASRPGQGLGETQYF
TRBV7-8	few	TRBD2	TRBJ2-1	TGTGCCAGCAGCACCGGGACTAGCGGGGGAGCACAGCCAGTTGAGCAGTTCTTC	CASSTGTSGGAQPVEQFF
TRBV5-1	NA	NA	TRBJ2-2	TGCGCCAGCAGCTTGGTGGTGACAGGAAGCTCCGGGGAGCTGTTTTTT	CASSLVVTGSSGELFF
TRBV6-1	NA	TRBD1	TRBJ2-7	TGTGCCAGCAGTGGCGGACAGGGGCGAAACTACGAGCAGTACTTC	CASSGGQGRNYEQYF
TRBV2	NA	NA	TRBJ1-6	TGTGCCAGCAGAGCACGCGGAGGGGATTCACCCCTCCACTTT	CASRARGGDSPLHF
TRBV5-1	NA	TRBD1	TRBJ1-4	TGCGCCAGCAGCTTACTACCCGGGACAGGGCATGCAACTAATGAAAAACTGTTTTTT	CASSLLPGTGHATNEKLFF
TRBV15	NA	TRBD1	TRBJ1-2	TGTGCCACCAGCCCAGGGACAGGGGACTATGGCTACACCTTC	CATSPGTGDYGYTF
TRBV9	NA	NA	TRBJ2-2	TGTGCCAGCAGCCCAACAATATCGAACACCGGGGAGCTGTTTTTT	CASSPTISNTGELFF
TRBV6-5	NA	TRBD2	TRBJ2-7	TGTGCCAGCAGCCAACTAGCGTCCCGAGGCGAGCAGTACTTC	CASSQLASRGEQYF
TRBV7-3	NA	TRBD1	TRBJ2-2	TGTGCCAGCAGCGACAGGGCCAGGGAGCTGTTTTTT	CASSDRARELFF
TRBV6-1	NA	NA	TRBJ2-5	TGTGCCAGCAGTGAGGGAGACAACCTGTACCAAGAGACCCAGTACTTC	CASSEGDNLYQETQYF
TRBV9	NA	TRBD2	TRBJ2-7	TGTGCCAGCAGCGTATCTAGCGGGTACGAGCAGTACTTC	CASSVSSGYEQYF
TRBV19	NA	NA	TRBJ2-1	TGTGCCAGTAGTATCAGATCAACTCGTCGGTCAACGGGGACCTACAATGAGCAGTTCTTC	CASSIRSTRRSTGTYNEQFF